The 20 T cell receptor beta chains below come from one sample, sequenced in a study of T cell responses to AZD1222 COVID-19 vaccine (dated by TCRdb to about 2021). Sample time point, as interpreted from the label and publication: baseline before first vaccination. The library was generated by the immunoSEQ multiplex PCR assay. Imported from immuneACCESS, the table was reduced by TCRdb to in-frame sequences with V and J called. These copies leave out some clones; in studies compared against another copy, an unresolved V gene accounts for under half, and the cause of the remainder is not known. This sample lists over 65,000 clones; 85% to 90% were detected once. Roughly 7.6% of the sample comes from the top ten. The sample here was peripheral blood, taken on day 0 of AZD1222 vaccination. The receptors stem from an adult in good health.

This chain uses TRBV9 with TRBJ2-7, with TRBD2 identical over 10 bases. V was pared by 0 bases and J by 3 bases, with 0 bases of the junction left unmatched. CDR1 SGDLS and CDR2 YYNGEE come from the germline V gene. The length of the CDR3 is 14 residues. The CDR3 is CASSVGTSGYEQYF. CDR3 sequence (DNA): TGTGCCAGCAGCGTAGGGACTAGCGGCTACGAGCAGTACTTC.

V is TRBV11-2 and J is TRBJ1-1; D gene unclear. The V end was cut by 5 bases, the J end by 1 base, with 11 bases between. Germline V gene data show CDR1 as SGHAT and CDR2 as FQNNGV. The CDR3 is 14 residues long. Here the CDR3 reads CASSPRNKNTEAFF. In DNA form, the CDR3 reads TGTGCCAGCAGCCCGCGGAACAAGAACACTGAAGCTTTCTTT.

The chain is built from TRBV5-1 and TRBJ2-7; 7 positions match TRBD2. Germline V lookup: CDR1 SGHRS, CDR2 YFSETQ. This CDR3 is 14 amino acids long. The J segment lost 1 base and the V segment lost 3 bases, leaving 4 bases of the junction unmatched. The DNA for the CDR3 is TGCGCCAGCAGCTATCTAGCGGAGTCCTACGAGCAGTACTTC. Amino acid sequence: CASSYLAESYEQYF.

The J gene is TRBJ2-1, the V gene TRBV12-5, with TRBD1 identical over 8 bases. The CDR3 covers 16 residues. Germline values: CDR1 LGHNT, CDR2 FRNRAP. Germline trimming cut 2 bases from V and 5 bases from J; bases unmatched to any gene: 8. In DNA form, the CDR3 reads TGTGCTAGTGGTTTGATTCCCGGGACAGGAGACAATGAGCAGTTCTTC. Translating it yields CASGLIPGTGDNEQFF.

This chain links TRBV7-2 with TRBJ1-1; D ambiguous. CDR3 length: 14 residues. Trimming took off 1 base at V and 0 bases at J, with 6 bases between the two ends. Germline V gives CDR1 SGHTA, CDR2 FQGNSA. DNA of the CDR3: TGTGCCAGCAGCTTAGGACCGGTGAACACTGAAGCTTTCTTT. This translates into CASSLGPVNTEAFF. The whole variable domain, filled in from reference TRBV7-2 and TRBJ1-1, reads GAGVSQSPSNKVTEKGKDVELRCDPISGHTALYWYRQSLGQGLEFLIYFQGNSAPDKSGLPSDRFSAERTGGSVSTLTIQRTQQEDSAVYLCASSLGPVNTEAFFGQGTRLTVV.

This chain links TRBV27 with TRBJ2-7; 10 bases line up with TRBD2. V lost 3 bases to trimming and J lost 6 bases; unmatched junction nucleotides: 8. The CDR3 has 15 residues. The germline V gene encodes CDR1 MNHEY and CDR2 SMNVEV (reference sequence). CDR3 in amino acids: CASSLLASGGGEQYF. The CDR3 DNA reads TGTGCCAGCAGTTTGTTGGCTAGCGGGGGCGGCGAGCAGTACTTC.

This clone was detected a few times. The chain employs TRBV11-2 and TRBJ2-7; 8 bases map to TRBD1. The CDR3 totals 12 residues. Germline CDR1 SGHAT, CDR2 FQNNGV. V lost 7 bases, J lost 7 bases, and 6 bases stayed unmatched. CDR3 residues: CASIRGQFEQYF. The CDR3 nucleotides read TGTGCCAGCATCAGGGGGCAATTTGAGCAGTACTTC.

This chain joins TRBV28 and TRBJ1-1, with D maybe TRBD1 (5 bases). The CDR3 is 12 residues long. Germline V lookup: CDR1 MDHEN, CDR2 SYDVKM. V lost 3 bases and J 11 bases, leaving 13 bases between the germline ends. The CDR3 DNA is TGTGCCAGCAGTTTCGCAGGGACGAGTGCTTTCTTT. Translated, it gives CASSFAGTSAFF.

V usage is TRBV4-1 and J usage is TRBJ2-1; D is unresolved. The CDR3 runs 15 residues. Germline loops: CDR1 MGHRA, CDR2 YSYEKL. V lost 0 bases, J lost 5 bases, and 11 bases lay in between. The CDR3 sequence is CASSQESWVNNEQFF. The CDR3 DNA reads as TGCGCCAGCAGCCAAGAAAGTTGGGTTAACAATGAGCAGTTCTTC.

V gene TRBV6-5 combines with J gene TRBJ1-2; possibly TRBD1 for D (6 bases). CDR1 is MNHEY, CDR2 SVGAGI, per germline. Trimming left V 6 bases short and J 6 bases short, with 17 bases between. The CDR3 has 14 residues. As DNA, the CDR3 is TGTGCCAGCAGCCTCAAGCAGGGGCGAGATGGCTACACCTTC. Translated, it gives CASSLKQGRDGYTF.

The CDR3 DNA reads as TGTGCCAGCAGCCAAGGGGGTGGGAGCGCTGAAGCTTTCTTT. It yields the protein CASSQGGGSAEAFF. The chain uses TRBV3-1 (or the pseudogene TRBV3-2) and TRBJ1-1; unclear D gene. Trimming removed 1 base at V and 6 bases at J, with 12 bases between. Per the germline V gene, CDR1 is LGHDT and CDR2 is YNNKEL (reference sequence). This CDR3 contains 14 residues.

V and J are TRBV30 and TRBJ1-1, with D unresolved. The germline V and J ends were trimmed by 0 bases and 4 bases, with 18 bases remaining between them. This CDR3 spans 16 amino acids. The germline gives CDR1 GTSNPN, CDR2 SVGIG (reference sequence). The CDR3 DNA follows: TGTGCCTGGAGTGTACTGTCCCCTGGGGTGGGCACTGAAGCTTTCTTT. Its translation is CAWSVLSPGVGTEAFF.

The chain uses TRBV9 and TRBJ1-1, with D tentatively TRBD1 (5 bases). Deletions cut 4 bases from V and 5 bases from J, with 12 bases between. Germline V CDR1 and CDR2: SGDLS, YYNGEE. This CDR3 contains 13 residues. For the CDR3, the DNA is TGTGCCAGCAGCACAGTGGGGGGGACTGAAGCTTTCTTT. It encodes CASSTVGGTEAFF.

The chain employs TRBV7-9 and TRBJ2-1, with 7 positions matching TRBD1. The germline V gene has CDR1 SEHNR and CDR2 FQNEAQ (reference sequence). Trimming at V came to 5 bases and at J to 10 bases, leaving 14 bases not matched to a gene. The CDR3 sequence is 15 residues long. Written as DNA, the CDR3 is TGTGCCAGCAGCCTGTGGGGTGACAGGGTGGAGGAGCAGTTCTTC. It encodes CASSLWGDRVEEQFF.

The sample holds many counts of this clone. The V gene is TRBV29-1, the J gene TRBJ2-2, with D tentatively TRBD1 (5 bases). The CDR3 covers 13 residues. Looked up from germline, CDR1 is SQVTM and CDR2 is ANQGSEA. V lost 4 bases and J lost 0, with 6 bases in between. CDR3 residues: CSVGQTNTGELFF. The CDR3 DNA reads TGCAGCGTTGGACAGACGAACACCGGGGAGCTGTTTTTT.

The CDR3 here is CASSPTFKSGEQFF. The CDR3 coding sequence is TGCGCCAGCAGCCCTACCTTCAAATCCGGTGAGCAGTTCTTC. The chain combines TRBV5-1 with TRBJ2-1, with unresolved D. V was shortened by 4 bases and J by 9 bases, with 17 bases between the two germline ends. The CDR3 has 14 residues. Germline lookup yields CDR1 SGHRS and CDR2 YFSETQ. Supplemented by reference TRBV5-1 and TRBJ2-1, the full variable domain reads KAGVTQTPRYLIKTRGQQVTLSCSPISGHRSVSWYQQTPGQGLQFLFEYFSETQRNKGNFPGRFSGRQFSNSRSEMNVSTLELGDSALYLCASSPTFKSGEQFFGPGTRLTVL.

CDR3 sequence (DNA): TGTGCCAGCAGTGATCAAATGGGGGGCAATTCACCCCTCCACTTT. Translation: CASSDQMGGNSPLHF. The chain has TRBV2 and TRBJ1-6, with a possible D match to TRBD1 (6 bases). Germline values: CDR1 SNHLY, CDR2 FYNNEI. The CDR3 is made up of 15 amino acids. Trimming pared 3 bases from V and 7 bases from J, leaving 13 bases between.

This chain connects TRBV4-1 to TRBJ1-3, with TRBD1 identical over 8 bases. The J segment lost 2 bases and the V segment lost 4 bases, leaving 4 bases of the junction unmatched. From germline, CDR1 is MGHRA and CDR2 YSYEKL. The CDR3 has 15 amino acids. In DNA, the CDR3 is TGCGCCAGCAGCCGGGACAGGAGCGCTGGAAACACCATATATTTT. This gives the protein CASSRDRSAGNTIYF.

The chain has TRBV29-1 and TRBJ2-7; 7 nucleotides align to TRBD1. The ends lost 0 bases at V and 2 bases at J; junction bases unmatched: 7. The CDR3 is 15 residues long. Germline V gives CDR1 SQVTM, CDR2 ANQGSEA. The CDR3 DNA sequence: TGCAGCGTTGAAGACTCGACAGGGACCACCTACGAGCAGTACTTC. Residues: CSVEDSTGTTYEQYF.

V and J are TRBV25-1 and TRBJ2-5, with D tentatively TRBD1 (6 bases). The CDR3 is 15 amino acids. The ends were cut back, 2 bases at V and 5 bases at J, with 15 bases in the middle. The germline CDR1 and CDR2 sequences are MGHDK and SYGVNS. CDR3 nucleotide sequence: TGTGCCAGCAGTGAAGGTGGACAGCTTCAGGAGACCCAGTACTTC. This gives the protein CASSEGGQLQETQYF.